A selection of T cell receptor beta chains follows, all from one sample in a study of T cells after posttransplantation cyclophosphamide. Sequencing was performed with immunoSEQ multiplex PCR; in TCRdb, only in-frame clones are kept and a portion is missing. Observed in the sample are fewer than 55,000 clones, none of them singletons. The sample taken for sequencing was PBMCs. The receptors here all came from a man in his forties in good health, CMV-negative, and a related stem cell transplant donor. The CDR3 runs from the conserved cysteine through the conserved F or W. D genes are given only for firm matches. Part of the rows lack a size; the others show once, few, many or a class for expanded clones.

D gene	J gene	clone size	V gene	CDR3 DNA	CDR3 protein
TRBD1	TRBJ2-2	many	TRBV6-1	TGTGCCAGCAACCGGGACAGCAACACCGGGGAGCTGTTTTTT	CASNRDSNTGELFF
TRBD2	TRBJ2-3	many	TRBV7-2	TGTGCCAGCAGCGCCGGGACTAGCGGGACCACAGATACGCAGTATTTT	CASSAGTSGTTDTQYF
.	TRBJ1-1	many	TRBV7-2	TGTGCCAGCAGCTTACTACTAGGGATAATGAACACTGAAGCTTTCTTT	CASSLLLGIMNTEAFF
.	TRBJ1-1	.	TRBV23-1	TGCGCCAGCAGTCAATCGAGGAGGGGAGGGACCATGAACACTGAAGCTTTCTTT	CASSQSRRGGTMNTEAFF
TRBD1	TRBJ2-5	.	TRBV5-4	TGTGCCAGCAGCTCGGGACAGGCCCAAGAGACCCAGTACTTC	CASSSGQAQETQYF
TRBD1	TRBJ2-5	few	TRBV5-1	TGCGCCAGCAGCTTGACAGGGGGTTTCGTGGAGACCCAGTACTTC	CASSLTGGFVETQYF
.	TRBJ2-2	.	TRBV15	TGTGCCACCAGCAGAGATTTATCGGGCACCGGGGAGCTGTTTTTT	CATSRDLSGTGELFF
TRBD1	TRBJ2-2	.	TRBV5-4	TGTGCCAGCAGCAGACCGGACAGGGGGTTAACCGGGGAGCTGTTTTTT	CASSRPDRGLTGELFF
TRBD1	TRBJ1-2	many	TRBV5-4	TGTGCCAGCAGCCCGGACAGGGGATATGGCTACACCTTC	CASSPDRGYGYTF
.	TRBJ2-5	few	TRBV4-2	TGTGCCAGCAGCCAAGATCCGCTAGGAGAGACCCAGTACTTC	CASSQDPLGETQYF
TRBD1	TRBJ1-3	many	TRBV2	TGTGCCATTCCAACAGGGGGTCAGGGAAACACCATATATTTT	CAIPTGGQGNTIYF
.	TRBJ2-1	.	TRBV7-9	TGTGCCAGCAGCTTAGAGCGGACTACCAACAATGAGCAGTTCTTC	CASSLERTTNNEQFF
.	TRBJ1-5	many	TRBV7-2	TGTGCCAGCAGCTTAGGGCAGGGTAATCAGCCCCAGCATTTT	CASSLGQGNQPQHF
.	TRBJ2-1	many	TRBV27	TGTGCCAGCAGTTCCTACGGACTGCCCCACAATGAGCAGTTCTTC	CASSSYGLPHNEQFF
.	TRBJ2-5	.	TRBV9	TGTGCCAGCAGCGTAGATCCCAGGGGAGAGACCCAGTACTTC	CASSVDPRGETQYF
TRBD1	TRBJ1-2	many	TRBV9	TGTGCCAGCAGCGAAACGGGACAGGGAGGGCGGGGCGGCTACACCTTC	CASSETGQGGRGGYTF
TRBD1	TRBJ1-4	few	TRBV6-5	TGTGCCAGCCGGGACAGCCACGATGAAAAACTGTTTTTT	CASRDSHDEKLFF
TRBD1	TRBJ1-2	.	TRBV6-5	TGTGCCAGCAGTAAGGACAGGGACTATGGCTACACCTTC	CASSKDRDYGYTF
.	TRBJ1-1	many	TRBV9	TGTGCCAGCAGCCTACTCGGGGGAGGGGGTGAAGCTTTCTTT	CASSLLGGGGEAFF